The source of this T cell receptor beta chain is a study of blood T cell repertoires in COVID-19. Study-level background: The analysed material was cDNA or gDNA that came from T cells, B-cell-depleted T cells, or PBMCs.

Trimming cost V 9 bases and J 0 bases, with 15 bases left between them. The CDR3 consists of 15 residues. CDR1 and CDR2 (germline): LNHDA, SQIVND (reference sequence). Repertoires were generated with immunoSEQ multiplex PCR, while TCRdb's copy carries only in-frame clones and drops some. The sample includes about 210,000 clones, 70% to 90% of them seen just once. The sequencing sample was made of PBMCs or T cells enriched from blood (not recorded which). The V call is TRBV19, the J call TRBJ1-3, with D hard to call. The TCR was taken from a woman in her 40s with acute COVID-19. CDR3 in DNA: TGTGCCAGCACCAACGGGGTCTTCTCTGGAAACACCATATATTTT. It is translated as CASTNGVFSGNTIYF.